This is a list of T cell receptor beta chains from one sample in a study of read filtering for tumor transcriptome and immune sequencing. TCRdb fed the reads into MiXCR, producing one record per CDR3 protein. The repertoire has 30,000 to 45,000 distinct CDR3 sequences, around 15% of them found once; the top ten carry around 6.5%. Sequenced material: a population of CD138-negative cells sorted from bone marrow. Source of these receptors: a donor aged 40 or over with multiple myeloma. The CDR3 runs from the conserved cysteine through the conserved F or W. A D gene is named only where the DNA matches it firmly.

j_gene	d_gene	v_gene	CDR3aa
TRBJ1-1	NA	TRBV4-1	CASSAGLRSAEAFF
TRBJ2-5	TRBD2	TRBV9	CASSVGTRQETQYF
TRBJ2-1	TRBD2	TRBV10-3	CAISESNVFSGRSYNEQFF
TRBJ1-1	NA	TRBV12-3/TRBV12-4	CASSLIGARDTEAFF
TRBJ2-6	NA	TRBV5-1	CASSPDGRPGGANVLTF
TRBJ2-2	TRBD1	TRBV12-3/TRBV12-4	CASRVTGAAGELFF
TRBJ1-1	NA	TRBV6-1	CASSDSWNTEAFF
TRBJ1-6	NA	TRBV30	CAWRPTDGRNNSPLHF
TRBJ1-5	NA	TRBV10-3	CAAAGEAGNQPQHF
TRBJ1-1	NA	TRBV6-2/TRBV6-3	CASSYANTEAFF
TRBJ2-2	TRBD1	TRBV24-1	CAIRPRGTGGTGELFF
TRBJ2-3	TRBD2	TRBV7-9	CASSSGLAGGRETQYF
TRBJ1-1	TRBD1	TRBV7-9	CASSSNRGADTEAFF
TRBJ2-3	NA	TRBV10-3	CAISESTATTDTQYF
TRBJ2-2	TRBD1	TRBV7-9	CASSPWDRGHDTGELFF
TRBJ2-7	NA	TRBV20-1	CSASWGAKAYEQYF
TRBJ1-3	NA	TRBV4-2	CASSQDRTLGSGNTIYF
TRBJ2-5	NA	TRBV2	CASSEAPPSVGKETQYF
TRBJ2-5	NA	TRBV6-2/TRBV6-3	CATSDRNGETQYF
TRBJ1-3	NA	TRBV6-2/TRBV6-3	CASSRGHAIYF
TRBJ2-1	TRBD2	TRBV20-1	CSASRRLAGGSEQFF
TRBJ2-3	TRBD2	TRBV6-4	CASSPLAGGPRTDTQYF
TRBJ1-3	NA	TRBV7-9	CASSLAVANTIYF
TRBJ2-1	NA	TRBV20-1	CSARVSGSSSYNEQFF
TRBJ2-2	NA	TRBV24-1	CATSDLRSPRYTGELFF
TRBJ2-1	TRBD1	TRBV10-1	CASSAGQGANEQFF
TRBJ2-4	NA	TRBV28	CASSLQGLRNIQYF
TRBJ2-7	NA	TRBV7-3	CASSAGHLYEQYF
TRBJ2-1	NA	TRBV5-1	CASSLEVGGYNEQFF
TRBJ1-3	NA	TRBV20-1	CSARDPREGNTIYF
TRBJ2-2	NA	TRBV7-3	CASSKPFTGELFF
TRBJ2-1	NA	TRBV29-1	CSVGGTWGPQFF
TRBJ2-1	NA	TRBV5-1	CASRTSSHEQFF
TRBJ2-1	NA	TRBV20-1	CSARGISYNEQFF
TRBJ1-2	TRBD1	TRBV20-1	CSAIPDRENGYTF
TRBJ2-1	NA	TRBV24-1	CATSDSFRQSEQFF
TRBJ2-2	TRBD2	TRBV5-1	CASSFPGTTNTGELFF
TRBJ2-1	TRBD1	TRBV20-1	CSAQGGLEQFF
TRBJ2-1	NA	TRBV7-2	CAGSLKSRFISYNEQFF
TRBJ2-7	NA	TRBV30	CAWSGSPGDSTEQYF
TRBJ2-5	TRBD2	TRBV6-2/TRBV6-3	CASSYSSGGGPLRTQYF
TRBJ2-5	NA	TRBV11-3	CASSPPTGTSGTQYF
TRBJ2-2	NA	TRBV4-1	CASSQVPDRNTGELFF
TRBJ2-7	NA	TRBV11-2	CASSSGSPGEQYF
TRBJ1-4	NA	TRBV27	CASSYLGDNEKLFF
TRBJ1-1	NA	TRBV11-2	CASNLGVGMNTEAFF
TRBJ1-5	NA	TRBV15	CAISRDDQPQHF
TRBJ1-5	TRBD1	TRBV29-1	CSVRDSNQPQHF
TRBJ2-5	NA	TRBV7-6	CASSLGGTSVVETQYF
TRBJ2-2	NA	TRBV7-9	CASSSNLPGELFF
TRBJ1-2	TRBD1	TRBV6-5	CASRQGMGGYGYTF
TRBJ2-7	NA	TRBV7-8	CASSDRLLYEQYF
TRBJ1-2	NA	TRBV27	CASSLGVNYGYTF
TRBJ1-6	TRBD1	TRBV3-1	CASSLRTGQGGSPLHF
TRBJ1-1	NA	TRBV6-2/TRBV6-3	CASRRQKGAEAFF
TRBJ1-1	NA	TRBV3-1	CASSQSRGAEAFF
TRBJ2-7	NA	TRBV3-1	CASSQRGSYEQYF
TRBJ2-1	TRBD1	TRBV5-1	CASSFRDRGSPSSYNEQFF
TRBJ2-3	TRBD2	TRBV7-9	CASRLAGVNTDTQYF